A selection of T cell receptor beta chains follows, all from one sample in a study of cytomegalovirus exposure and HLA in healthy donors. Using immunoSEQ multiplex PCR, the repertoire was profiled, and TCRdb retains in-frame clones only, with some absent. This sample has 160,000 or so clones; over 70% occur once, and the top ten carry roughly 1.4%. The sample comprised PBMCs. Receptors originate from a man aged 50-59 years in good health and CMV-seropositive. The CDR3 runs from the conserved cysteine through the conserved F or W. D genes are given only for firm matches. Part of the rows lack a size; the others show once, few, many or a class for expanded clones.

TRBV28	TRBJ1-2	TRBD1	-	CASRGQGRTYGYTF	TGTGCCAGCAGGGGACAGGGGCGCACCTATGGCTACACCTTC
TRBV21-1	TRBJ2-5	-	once	CASEDREETQYF	TGTGCCAGCGAGGACAGGGAAGAGACCCAGTACTTC
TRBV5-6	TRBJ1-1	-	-	CASSLTLAGGEAFF	TGTGCCAGCAGCTTAACCCTGGCCGGGGGTGAAGCTTTCTTT
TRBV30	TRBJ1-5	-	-	CAWSADSNQPQHF	TGTGCCTGGAGTGCGGACAGTAATCAGCCCCAGCATTTT
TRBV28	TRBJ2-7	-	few	CASLGAYEQYF	TGTGCCAGCTTGGGAGCCTACGAGCAGTACTTC
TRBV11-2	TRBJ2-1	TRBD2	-	CASSLAALGNEQFF	TGTGCCAGCAGCCTAGCGGCCCTAGGAAATGAGCAGTTCTTC
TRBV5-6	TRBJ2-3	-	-	CASSPRGSTDTQYF	TGTGCCAGCAGCCCCAGGGGCAGCACAGATACGCAGTATTTT
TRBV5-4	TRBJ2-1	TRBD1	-	CAIRQGSYNEQFF	TGTGCCATTAGACAGGGGTCCTACAATGAGCAGTTCTTC
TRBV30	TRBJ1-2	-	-	CAWSRGHHGYTF	TGTGCCTGGAGTAGAGGGCATCATGGCTACACCTTC
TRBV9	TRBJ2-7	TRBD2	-	CASSAVGTSAYEQYF	TGTGCCAGCAGCGCCGTTGGGACTAGCGCCTACGAGCAGTACTTC
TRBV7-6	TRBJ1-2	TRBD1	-	CASSPAPGQGKGYTF	TGTGCCAGCAGCCCGGCCCCGGGACAGGGGAAAGGCTACACCTTC
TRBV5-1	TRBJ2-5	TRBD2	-	CASSSAGTSGETQYF	TGCGCCAGCAGCTCCGCCGGGACTAGCGGGGAGACCCAGTACTTC
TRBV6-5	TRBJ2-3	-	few	CASRQGRGTDTQYF	TGTGCCAGCAGACAGGGCAGGGGCACAGATACGCAGTATTTT
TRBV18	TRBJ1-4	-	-	CASSPSGLREKLFF	TGTGCCAGCTCACCGTCCGGACTGAGGGAAAAACTGTTTTTT
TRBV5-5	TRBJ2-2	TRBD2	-	CASSLVAGASGELFF	TGTGCCAGCAGCTTGGTAGCGGGAGCGTCCGGGGAGCTGTTTTTT
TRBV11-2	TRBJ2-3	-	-	CASSLVGGGYSTDTQYF	TGTGCCAGCAGCTTAGTAGGAGGCGGTTATAGCACAGATACGCAGTATTTT
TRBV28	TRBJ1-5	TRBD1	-	CASSLGTGRSNQPQHF	TGTGCCAGCAGTTTAGGGACAGGGCGTAGCAATCAGCCCCAGCATTTT
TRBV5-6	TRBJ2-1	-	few	CASSFGGIVYNEQFF	TGTGCCAGCAGCTTCGGCGGGATCGTCTACAATGAGCAGTTCTTC
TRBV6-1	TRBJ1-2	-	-	CASSGAGSYGYTF	TGTGCCAGCAGTGGGGCAGGTTCGTATGGCTACACCTTC
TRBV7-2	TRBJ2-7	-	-	CASSPFRGGEQYF	TGTGCCAGCAGCCCCTTCCGGGGAGGCGAGCAGTACTTC
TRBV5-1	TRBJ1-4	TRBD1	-	CASSSAGTGDEKLFF	TGCGCCAGCAGCTCAGCCGGGACAGGGGATGAAAAACTGTTTTTT
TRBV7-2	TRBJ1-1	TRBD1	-	CASTREQGDTEAFF	TGTGCCAGCACCAGGGAACAGGGGGACACTGAAGCTTTCTTT
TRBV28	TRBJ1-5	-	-	CASSFQGSNQPQHF	TGTGCCAGCAGTTTTCAGGGGAGCAATCAGCCCCAGCATTTT
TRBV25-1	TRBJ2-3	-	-	CASRDYGTDTQYF	TGTGCCAGCAGGGACTACGGCACAGATACGCAGTATTTT
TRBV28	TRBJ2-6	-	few	CASSSRAGANVLTF	TGTGCCAGCAGTTCCAGGGCTGGGGCCAACGTCCTGACTTTC
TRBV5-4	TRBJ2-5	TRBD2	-	CASSPRGGLGETQYF	TGTGCCAGCAGCCCCCGGGGGGGGCTGGGGGAGACCCAGTACTTC
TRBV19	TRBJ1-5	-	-	CASSIRHTNQPQHF	TGTGCCAGTAGTATTAGACATACTAATCAGCCCCAGCATTTT
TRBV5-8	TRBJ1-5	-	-	CASSLWRFNQPQHF	TGTGCCAGCAGCTTGTGGCGGTTCAATCAGCCCCAGCATTTT
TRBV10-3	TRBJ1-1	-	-	CAIRTTRASNSGTEAFF	TGTGCCATCAGAACCACCAGGGCCTCGAACAGTGGCACTGAAGCTTTCTTT
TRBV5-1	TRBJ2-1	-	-	CASSLDPGQNYNEQFF	TGCGCCAGCAGCTTGGATCCCGGACAGAACTACAATGAGCAGTTCTTC
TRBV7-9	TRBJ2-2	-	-	CASSFETNTGELFF	TGTGCCAGCAGCTTCGAGACGAACACCGGGGAGCTGTTTTTT
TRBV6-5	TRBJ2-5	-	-	CASSDTVAQYF	TGTGCCAGCAGTGACACAGTGGCCCAGTACTTC
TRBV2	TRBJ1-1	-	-	CASSPMRQNTEAFF	TGTGCCAGCAGTCCCATGCGACAGAACACTGAAGCTTTCTTT
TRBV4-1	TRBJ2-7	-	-	CASSQAIARGDYEQYF	TGCGCCAGCAGCCAGGCTATCGCCCGGGGTGACTACGAGCAGTACTTC
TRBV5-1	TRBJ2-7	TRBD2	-	CASSLAGGANEQYF	TGCGCCAGCAGCTTGGCCGGGGGGGCGAACGAGCAGTACTTC
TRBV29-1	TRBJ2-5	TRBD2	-	CSGGGQETQYF	TGCAGCGGGGGAGGGCAAGAGACCCAGTACTTC
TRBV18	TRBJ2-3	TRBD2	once	CASSGTSGTTDTQYF	TGTGCCAGCTCTGGGACTAGCGGGACCACAGATACGCAGTATTTT
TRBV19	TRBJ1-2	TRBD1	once	CATRDRWNYGYTF	TGTGCCACCCGGGACAGGTGGAACTATGGCTACACCTTC
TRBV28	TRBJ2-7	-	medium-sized	CASGLIGEQYF	TGTGCCAGCGGACTGATTGGCGAGCAGTACTTC
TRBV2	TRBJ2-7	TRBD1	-	CATGTVLTYEQYF	TGTGCCACAGGGACAGTGCTTACCTACGAGCAGTACTTC
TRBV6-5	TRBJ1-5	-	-	CASSYDREMNQPQHF	TGTGCCAGCAGTTACGACCGGGAGATGAATCAGCCCCAGCATTTT
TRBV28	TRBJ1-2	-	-	CASSLLAGHYGYTF	TGTGCCAGCAGTTTGCTGGCCGGACATTATGGCTACACCTTC